Listed below are T cell receptor beta chains from one sample, sequenced in a study of identifying expanded T cells in peripheral blood. Only in-frame clones appear in the TCRdb table, and some are missing; sequencing was by immunoSEQ multiplex PCR. The top ten hold about 7% of the sample, which has 75,000 to 90,000 clones, about 90% seen once. Sequenced material: blood. The receptors stem from a person aged 18-70 years in good health. Each CDR3 is given with its conserved first and last residue. A D gene is named only where the DNA matches it firmly. Clone size appears in some rows only: once, few, many, or a class for an expanded clone.

CDR3 protein	CDR3 DNA	J gene	V gene	clone size	D gene
CASSPLGGIKETQYF	TGTGCCAGCAGCCCGCTAGGCGGTATAAAGGAGACCCAGTACTTC	TRBJ2-5	TRBV5-4	NA	NA
CASSVQANTEAFF	TGTGCCAGCAGCGTGCAGGCGAACACTGAAGCTTTCTTT	TRBJ1-1	TRBV9	few	NA
CASSRTGTSYEQYF	TGTGCCAGCAGCCGGACAGGGACCTCCTACGAGCAGTACTTC	TRBJ2-7	TRBV6-5	NA	TRBD1
CASTVSGSTGELFF	TGTGCCAGCACCGTGTCCGGGAGCACCGGGGAGCTGTTTTTT	TRBJ2-2	TRBV28	NA	NA
CASSLSYPQGYEQYF	TGCGCCAGCAGCCTATCATACCCACAGGGCTACGAGCAGTACTTC	TRBJ2-7	TRBV5-1	NA	NA
CASSLGALETQYF	TGCGCCAGCAGCTTGGGGGCTCTGGAGACCCAGTACTTC	TRBJ2-5	TRBV5-1	NA	NA
CASSWGQGIYYGYTF	TGTGCCAGCAGTTGGGGACAGGGAATCTACTATGGCTACACCTTC	TRBJ1-2	TRBV6-5	NA	TRBD1
CASSLGRGETQYF	TGCGCCAGCAGCTTGGGGCGGGGAGAGACCCAGTACTTC	TRBJ2-5	TRBV5-1	NA	NA
CASDTDGPDRGHEKLFF	TGTGCCAGCGATACCGACGGGCCTGACAGGGGACATGAAAAACTGTTTTTT	TRBJ1-4	TRBV7-2	NA	TRBD1
CAIRDTADTQYF	TGTGCCATCAGGGACACGGCAGATACGCAGTATTTT	TRBJ2-3	TRBV10-3	once	NA
CASSPYRGGGYTF	TGTGCCAGTAGTCCATACAGGGGAGGAGGCTACACCTTC	TRBJ1-2	TRBV19	NA	TRBD1
CASSLVTGANNEQFF	TGTGCCAGCAGCTTAGTGACAGGGGCGAACAATGAGCAGTTCTTC	TRBJ2-1	TRBV7-9	NA	TRBD1
CASSYSFDRLEAFF	TGTGCCAGCAGTTACTCATTCGACAGGCTGGAAGCTTTCTTT	TRBJ1-1	TRBV6-5	NA	NA
CASSLANRGDGYTF	TGCGCCAGCAGCTTGGCTAACCGCGGGGATGGCTACACCTTC	TRBJ1-2	TRBV5-1	NA	NA
CASKGTDRSTDTQYF	TGTGCCAGCAAGGGGACGGACCGTAGCACAGATACGCAGTATTTT	TRBJ2-3	TRBV2	NA	NA
CASSHPGAANNEQFF	TGCGCCAGCAGCCACCCCGGGGCGGCGAACAATGAGCAGTTCTTC	TRBJ2-1	TRBV5-1	NA	NA
CAWSAGALGNTIYF	TGTGCCTGGAGTGCAGGGGCGTTAGGAAACACCATATATTTT	TRBJ1-3	TRBV30	NA	NA
CSVAGSDLAGGLLIDTQYF	TGCAGCGTTGCAGGTTCGGACTTAGCGGGGGGGCTGTTAATAGATACGCAGTATTTT	TRBJ2-3	TRBV29-1	NA	TRBD2
CASSVAYEQYF	TGTGCCAGCAGCGTAGCCTACGAGCAGTACTTC	TRBJ2-7	TRBV13	NA	NA
CAIGRKTGPYEQYF	TGTGCCATCGGCCGAAAAACAGGCCCCTACGAGCAGTACTTC	TRBJ2-7	TRBV10-3	NA	NA
CASSAPLHPLGEQYF	TGCGCCAGCAGTGCACCCCTACACCCCCTAGGCGAGCAGTACTTC	TRBJ2-7	TRBV10-2	NA	NA
CASSPNVGGHSGNTIYF	TGTGCCAGCTCCCCAAACGTGGGGGGGCACTCTGGAAACACCATATATTTT	TRBJ1-3	TRBV18	NA	NA
CASSPQYGPYGYTF	TGTGCCAGCTCACCACAGTATGGGCCATATGGCTACACCTTC	TRBJ1-2	TRBV18	NA	NA
CASSLGTSGSTDTQYF	TGTGCCAGCAGCTTAGGGACTAGCGGGAGCACAGATACGCAGTATTTT	TRBJ2-3	TRBV11-3	NA	TRBD2
CASSTGTGGGYGYTF	TGTGCCAGCAGCACCGGGACAGGGGGGGGCTATGGCTACACCTTC	TRBJ1-2	TRBV7-8	NA	TRBD1
CASSAPGTSGRSYNEQFF	TGTGCCAGCAGCGCCCCCGGGACTAGCGGGAGGTCCTACAATGAGCAGTTCTTC	TRBJ2-1	TRBV7-9	NA	TRBD2
CASAGQGSTEAFF	TGTGCCAGTGCGGGACAGGGGAGCACTGAAGCTTTCTTT	TRBJ1-1	TRBV19	NA	TRBD1
CASSPVGEKLFF	TGTGCCAGCAGCCCCGTGGGTGAAAAACTGTTTTTT	TRBJ1-4	TRBV6-5	NA	NA
CATQEQGRRKQFF	TGTGCCACTCAAGAACAGGGCCGAAGAAAGCAGTTCTTC	TRBJ2-1	TRBV27	NA	NA
CASSARGIVISNQPQHF	TGTGCCAGCAGTGCCAGGGGGATAGTTATTAGCAATCAGCCCCAGCATTTT	TRBJ1-5	TRBV6-1	few	TRBD1
CASSLEGVGTQYF	TGTGCCAGCAGCTTAGAGGGAGTAGGTACGCAGTATTTT	TRBJ2-3	TRBV7-8	NA	NA
CASSGTSGAYNEQFF	TGTGCCAGCAGCGGAACTAGCGGGGCCTACAATGAGCAGTTCTTC	TRBJ2-1	TRBV9	NA	TRBD2
CASSFRLATNTGELFF	TGTGCCAGCAGTTTTAGACTAGCGACGAACACCGGGGAGCTGTTTTTT	TRBJ2-2	TRBV11-3	NA	TRBD2
CASRQTGFSGNTIYF	TGTGCCAGCAGACAGACAGGGTTCTCTGGAAACACCATATATTTT	TRBJ1-3	TRBV27	NA	TRBD1
CASSTLRQGTHQETQYF	TGTGCCAGCAGCACACTACGACAGGGCACTCACCAAGAGACCCAGTACTTC	TRBJ2-5	TRBV7-9	once	TRBD1
CASSLVGRAALREQYF	TGTGCCAGCAGCTTAGTTGGTAGGGCAGCTCTCCGCGAGCAGTACTTC	TRBJ2-7	TRBV7-9	NA	NA
CASSRGTNEKLFF	TGTGCCAGCAGCCGAGGAACTAATGAAAAACTGTTTTTT	TRBJ1-4	TRBV14	NA	NA
CSVSQGYEQYF	TGCAGCGTAAGCCAGGGCTACGAGCAGTACTTC	TRBJ2-7	TRBV20-1	NA	NA
CASSRQVNQPQHF	TGTGCCAGCAGTCGACAGGTCAATCAGCCCCAGCATTTT	TRBJ1-5	TRBV6-5	NA	NA
CASSLVGTANTEAFF	TGTGCCAGCAGCTTAGTGGGGACTGCGAACACTGAAGCTTTCTTT	TRBJ1-1	TRBV7-6	NA	NA
CASSERTDSYEQYF	TGTGCCAGCAGTGAACGGACGGACTCCTACGAGCAGTACTTC	TRBJ2-7	TRBV2	NA	NA
CASSLPTGELFF	TGTGCCAGCAGCTTACCCACCGGGGAGCTGTTTTTT	TRBJ2-2	TRBV5-5	NA	NA
CAIGDSDRGLRETQYF	TGTGCCATCGGGGACTCGGACAGGGGGCTCCGGGAGACCCAGTACTTC	TRBJ2-5	TRBV10-3	NA	TRBD1
CASSDNDRGTLFF	TGTGCCAGCAGCGACAACGACAGAGGCACACTGTTTTTT	TRBJ1-4	TRBV11-3	NA	NA
CASSQELGTGQDYGYTF	TGCGCCAGCAGCCAAGAATTGGGGACAGGGCAGGACTATGGCTACACCTTC	TRBJ1-2	TRBV4-3	NA	TRBD1
CASSLWGGTTAQPQHF	TGTGCCAGCAGCTTGTGGGGGGGCACAACGGCTCAGCCCCAGCATTTT	TRBJ1-5	TRBV5-8	once	NA
CASRQGRRGRSRETQYF	TGTGCCAGCAGGCAGGGTCGGAGGGGGCGGAGTCGGGAGACCCAGTACTTC	TRBJ2-5	TRBV9	NA	NA
CASSLEWGVNEQFF	TGCGCCAGCAGCTTGGAGTGGGGGGTCAATGAGCAGTTCTTC	TRBJ2-1	TRBV5-1	NA	NA
CASSSDLASGGPYEQYF	TGTGCCAGCAGCTCAGATTTAGCTAGCGGGGGGCCCTACGAGCAGTACTTC	TRBJ2-7	TRBV7-9	NA	TRBD2